Listed below are T cell receptor beta chains from one sample, sequenced in a study of regulatory T cells in long-lasting Graves disease. TCRdb recomputed calls from the multiplex PCR reads with MiXCR, one row per CDR3 protein. The table has approximately 470,000 distinct CDR3 sequences, less than 25% seen once. The sample in question was peripheral blood mononuclear cells (PBMCs), obtained when the disease was refractory, from a patient treated with antithyroid drugs. These receptors were collected from a female donor with Graves disease. Each CDR3 is given with its conserved first and last residue. The D gene is left open where the match is weak. Clone size is shown for a subset of rows, as once, few, many or a class of expanded clone.

abundance | d_gene | j_gene | v_gene | CDR3nt | CDR3aa
many | NA | TRBJ2-2 | TRBV30 | TGTGCCTGGAGTGCACAACGGTCGGCGCTGTTTTTT | CAWSAQRSALFF
NA | TRBD1 | TRBJ2-7 | TRBV20-1 | TGCAGTGCTATCGACAGGGGGGCTCCGAGTTGGCAGGACTTC | CSAIDRGAPSWQDF
NA | TRBD1 | TRBJ1-2 | TRBV4-2 | TGTGCCAGCAGCCAACCGAAGGGGGCGGGGGACTATGGCTACACCTTC | CASSQPKGAGDYGYTF
many | TRBD1 | TRBJ2-5 | TRBV7-9 | TGTGCCAGCAGCAGGGACAGTACTGAGACCCAGTACTTC | CASSRDSTETQYF
few | NA | TRBJ2-2 | TRBV18 | TGTGCCAGCTCACCACGCCGGTCGGATCCCGGGGAGCTGTTTTTT | CASSPRRSDPGELFF
NA | TRBD2 | TRBJ2-7 | TRBV6-5 | TGTGCCAGCAGTTACTCGACTAGCGGGACGGGGGAGCAGTACTTC | CASSYSTSGTGEQYF
many | NA | TRBJ1-6 | TRBV6-1 | TGTGCCAGCAGTGAAGTGTCCACAACACCCCTCCACTTT | CASSEVSTTPLHF
NA | TRBD2 | TRBJ2-1 | TRBV20-1 | TGCAGTGCTAGATTTAGGACTTGGTCTAGCGGGATAAGCAATGAGCAGTTCTTC | CSARFRTWSSGISNEQFF
many | TRBD2 | TRBJ2-2 | TRBV5-1 | TGCGCCAGCAGCCCCGGGACTAGCGAGGTCGGGGAGCTGTTTTTT | CASSPGTSEVGELFF
many | NA | TRBJ1-1 | TRBV19 | TGTGCCAGCCAATTGGAGGACCGAGTATTCTCCATGAACACTGAAGCTTTCTTT | CASQLEDRVFSMNTEAFF
few | TRBD2 | TRBJ2-3 | TRBV20-1 | TGCAGTGCTAGAGCGGGAGGGCATACGCAGTATTTT | CSARAGGHTQYF
few | NA | TRBJ2-6 | TRBV28 | TGTGCCAGCAGCGTAGTCCGGCAGGGAGGATCTGGGGCCAACGTCCTGACTTTC | CASSVVRQGGSGANVLTF
few | NA | TRBJ2-2 | TRBV19 | TGTGCCAGTTGGAGAACCGGGAAGCTGTTTTTT | CASWRTGKLFF
few | TRBD1 | TRBJ1-6 | TRBV5-6 | TGTGCCAGCAGCTTGACAGGGGTGTCCTATAATTCACCCCTCCACTTT | CASSLTGVSYNSPLHF
NA | NA | TRBJ2-7 | TRBV5-1 | TGCGCCAGCAGCTCGGGGCAAACCCACGAGCAGTACTTC | CASSSGQTHEQYF
few | NA | TRBJ1-3 | TRBV10-3 | TGTGCCATCAGTGAACTTGGTGGAAACACCATATATTTT | CAISELGGNTIYF
many | NA | TRBJ2-7 | TRBV30 | TGTGCCTGGAGTAGTGGGGATGGCTACGAGCAGTACTTC | CAWSSGDGYEQYF
NA | TRBD2 | TRBJ2-3 | TRBV27 | TGTGCCAGCAGTTCACCAACTAGCGGGCCCACAGATACGCAGTATTTT | CASSSPTSGPTDTQYF
NA | NA | TRBJ2-2 | TRBV6-2/TRBV6-3 | TGTGCCAGCAGTGGGAAGACAAGGCTCCTAACCGGGGAGCTGTTTTTT | CASSGKTRLLTGELFF
many | TRBD1 | TRBJ2-2 | TRBV27 | TGTGCCAGCAGAGGGACAGGGGTGGCCGGGGAGCTGTTTTTT | CASRGTGVAGELFF
medium-sized | TRBD2 | TRBJ2-7 | TRBV28 | TGTGCCAGCAAGCGGGGGAACTACGAGCAGTACTTC | CASKRGNYEQYF
NA | NA | TRBJ1-1 | TRBV18 | TGTGCCAGCTCACCACCGGCAGGGGTGGGAACTGAAGCTTTCTTT | CASSPPAGVGTEAFF
NA | NA | TRBJ1-2 | TRBV12-3/TRBV12-4 | TGTGCCAGCAGTTTAAGGGTCTCGGGCTATGGCTACACCTTC | CASSLRVSGYGYTF
NA | NA | TRBJ2-5 | TRBV13 | TGTGCCAGCAGGCCAACCGGGACACCTCACCAAGAGACCCAGTACTTC | CASRPTGTPHQETQYF
few | TRBD2 | TRBJ2-5 | TRBV18 | TGTGCCAGCTCACCTATGCTAGCGGGTCAGGAGACCCAGTACTTC | CASSPMLAGQETQYF
NA | NA | TRBJ1-1 | TRBV10-3 | TGTGCCATCATTGGGGAGGACACTGAAGCTTTCTTT | CAIIGEDTEAFF
few | TRBD1 | TRBJ2-7 | TRBV7-9 | TGTGCCAGCGAAGGGACAGGGGTCGAGCAGTACTTC | CASEGTGVEQYF
medium-sized | NA | TRBJ1-2 | TRBV24-1 | TGTGCCACCAGTCGGACGGCGGGGTATGGCTACACCTTC | CATSRTAGYGYTF
many | NA | TRBJ1-1 | TRBV11-2 | TGTGCCAGCAGCTTAGATCGGATGGGACTCCGGAACACTGAAGCTTTCTTT | CASSLDRMGLRNTEAFF
few | NA | TRBJ2-7 | TRBV27 | TGTGCCAGCAGTTTAGGGGGGGGGCAGACCGTCTACGAGCAGTACTTC | CASSLGGGQTVYEQYF
NA | TRBD1 | TRBJ1-1 | TRBV7-6 | TGTGCCAGCAGCCCCACCGGACAGGGGGCGGGTGACACTGAAGCTTTCTTT | CASSPTGQGAGDTEAFF
NA | TRBD2 | TRBJ2-7 | TRBV7-6 | TGTGCCAGCAGCGCAGGGGCTAGCGGGACAACCTACGAGCAGTACTTC | CASSAGASGTTYEQYF
few | NA | TRBJ2-7 | TRBV5-1 | TGCGCCAGCACGGGGAGCAACCCCTCGTACGAGCAGTACTTC | CASTGSNPSYEQYF
many | TRBD1 | TRBJ1-4 | TRBV6-2/TRBV6-3 | TGTGCCAGCAGTCACCACAGGGGGCTAAGGGAAAAACTGTTTTTT | CASSHHRGLREKLFF
many | TRBD1 | TRBJ2-7 | TRBV7-9 | TGTGCCAGCAGCCCACCGACAGGGGCCTACGAGCAGTACTTC | CASSPPTGAYEQYF
many | NA | TRBJ1-4 | TRBV7-9 | TGTGCCAGCAGCAAGATTATTGGGACACCAACTAATGAAAAACTGTTTTTT | CASSKIIGTPTNEKLFF
NA | TRBD1 | TRBJ2-2 | TRBV29-1 | TGCAGCGGGACAGGGACGGGCACCGGGGAGCTGTTTTTT | CSGTGTGTGELFF
NA | NA | TRBJ2-7 | TRBV5-8 | TGTGCCAGCGGCTTTCAGGGGTCCTACGAGCAGTACTTC | CASGFQGSYEQYF
many | NA | TRBJ1-5 | TRBV7-8 | TGTGCCAGCAGCTTAGCGGGGAGGAGGGATCAGCCCCAGCATTTT | CASSLAGRRDQPQHF
NA | NA | TRBJ2-7 | TRBV6-9 | TGTGCCAGCAGTTACTCCAGGGGAGGAGGCGAGCAGTACTTC | CASSYSRGGGEQYF
many | NA | TRBJ2-7 | TRBV29-1 | TGCAGCGTTGTAGGGGGGGAGGTAGGCTCCTACGAGCAGTACTTC | CSVVGGEVGSYEQYF
few | NA | TRBJ2-7 | TRBV20-1 | TGCAGTGCTAGAGATATTAACGAGCAGTACTTC | CSARDINEQYF
few | TRBD1 | TRBJ2-3 | TRBV6-1 | TGTGCCAGCAGTGACCGGGACAGGAGCACAGATACGCAGTATTTT | CASSDRDRSTDTQYF
few | TRBD1 | TRBJ1-6 | TRBV20-1 | TGCAGTGCTAGAAGACAGGGATTGTATTCACCCCTCCACTTT | CSARRQGLYSPLHF
once | NA | TRBJ1-1 | TRBV19 | TGTGCCAGTAATACGCCTACTATCGAAGCTTTCTTT | CASNTPTIEAFF
once | NA | TRBJ2-1 | TRBV6-1 | TGTGCCAGCAACCCAACAACTCGGGGGCTCGGAGCGAATGAGCAGTTCTTC | CASNPTTRGLGANEQFF